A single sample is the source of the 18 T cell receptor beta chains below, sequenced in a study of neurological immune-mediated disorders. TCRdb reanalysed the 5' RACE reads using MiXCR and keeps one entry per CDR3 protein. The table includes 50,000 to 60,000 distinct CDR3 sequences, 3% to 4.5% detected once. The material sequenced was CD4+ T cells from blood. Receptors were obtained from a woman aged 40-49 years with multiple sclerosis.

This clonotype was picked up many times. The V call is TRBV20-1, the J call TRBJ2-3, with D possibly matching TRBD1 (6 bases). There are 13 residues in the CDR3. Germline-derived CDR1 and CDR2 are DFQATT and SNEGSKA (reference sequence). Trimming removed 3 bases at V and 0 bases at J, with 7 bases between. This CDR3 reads CSARGASTDTQYF. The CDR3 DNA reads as TGCAGTGCTAGGGGGGCGAGCACAGATACGCAGTATTTT.

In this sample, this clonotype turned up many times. CDR3 sequence reads: CASSLWPSSPQHF. Written as DNA, the CDR3 is TGCGCCAGCAGCTTGTGGCCCTCGTCGCCCCAGCATTTT. The chain combines TRBV5-1 with TRBJ1-5; D is ambiguous. Trimming stripped 1 base from V and 9 bases from J, with 11 bases between. The CDR3 is 13 amino acids. Germline V gene sequence: CDR1 SGHRS, CDR2 YFSETQ. Supplemented by reference TRBV5-1 and TRBJ1-5, the full variable domain reads KAGVTQTPRYLIKTRGQQVTLSCSPISGHRSVSWYQQTPGQGLQFLFEYFSETQRNKGNFPGRFSGRQFSNSRSEMNVSTLELGDSALYLCASSLWPSSPQHFGDGTRLSIL.

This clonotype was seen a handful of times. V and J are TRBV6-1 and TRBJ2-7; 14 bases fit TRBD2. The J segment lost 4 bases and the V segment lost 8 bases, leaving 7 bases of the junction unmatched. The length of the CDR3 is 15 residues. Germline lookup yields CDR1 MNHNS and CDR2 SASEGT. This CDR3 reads CASWTSGGPGYEQYF. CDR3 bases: TGTGCCAGCTGGACTAGCGGGGGGCCAGGGTACGAGCAGTACTTC.

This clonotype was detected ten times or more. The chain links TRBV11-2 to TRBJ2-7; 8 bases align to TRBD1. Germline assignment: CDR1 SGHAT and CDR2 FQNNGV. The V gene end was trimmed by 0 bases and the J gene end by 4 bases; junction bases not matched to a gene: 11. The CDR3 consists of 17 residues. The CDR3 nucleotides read TGTGCCAGCAGCTTAGAGGGTACCGGACAGGGATTTTACGAGCAGTACTTC. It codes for CASSLEGTGQGFYEQYF. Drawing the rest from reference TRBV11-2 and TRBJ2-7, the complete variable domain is EAGVAQSPRYKIIEKRQSVAFWCNPISGHATLYWYQQILGQGPKLLIQFQNNGVVDDSQLPKDRFSAERLKGVDSTLKIQPAKLEDSAVYLCASSLEGTGQGFYEQYFGPGTRLTVT.

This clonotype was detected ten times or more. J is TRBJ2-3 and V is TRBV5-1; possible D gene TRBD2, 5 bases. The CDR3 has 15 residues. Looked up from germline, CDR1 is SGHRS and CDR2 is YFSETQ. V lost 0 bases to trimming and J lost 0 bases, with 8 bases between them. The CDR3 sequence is CASSLGTPSTDTQYF. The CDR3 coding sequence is TGCGCCAGCAGCTTGGGGACTCCTAGCACAGATACGCAGTATTTT. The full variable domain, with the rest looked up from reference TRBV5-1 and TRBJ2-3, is KAGVTQTPRYLIKTRGQQVTLSCSPISGHRSVSWYQQTPGQGLQFLFEYFSETQRNKGNFPGRFSGRQFSNSRSEMNVSTLELGDSALYLCASSLGTPSTDTQYFGPGTRLTVL.

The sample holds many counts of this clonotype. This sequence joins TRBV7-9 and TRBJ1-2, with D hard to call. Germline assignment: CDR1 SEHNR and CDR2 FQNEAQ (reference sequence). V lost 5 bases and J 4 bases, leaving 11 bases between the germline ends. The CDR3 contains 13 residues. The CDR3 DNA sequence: TGTGCCAGCAGCCCCGGCGCAGGCTATGGCTACACCTTC. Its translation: CASSPGAGYGYTF.

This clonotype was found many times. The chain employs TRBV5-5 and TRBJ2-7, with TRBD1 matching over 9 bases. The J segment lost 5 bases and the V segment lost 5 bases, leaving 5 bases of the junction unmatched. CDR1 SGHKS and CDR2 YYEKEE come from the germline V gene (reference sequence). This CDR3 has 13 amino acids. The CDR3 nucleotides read TGTGCCAGCAGGTGGACAGGGGACAACGAGCAGTACTTC. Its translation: CASRWTGDNEQYF.

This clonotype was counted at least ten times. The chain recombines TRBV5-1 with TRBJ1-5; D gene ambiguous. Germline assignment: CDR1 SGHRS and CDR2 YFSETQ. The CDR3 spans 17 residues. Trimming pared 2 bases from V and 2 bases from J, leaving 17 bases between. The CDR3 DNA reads TGCGCCAGCAGCTTTACCCCTCCCGTGGATGGCAATCAGCCCCAGCATTTT. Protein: CASSFTPPVDGNQPQHF.

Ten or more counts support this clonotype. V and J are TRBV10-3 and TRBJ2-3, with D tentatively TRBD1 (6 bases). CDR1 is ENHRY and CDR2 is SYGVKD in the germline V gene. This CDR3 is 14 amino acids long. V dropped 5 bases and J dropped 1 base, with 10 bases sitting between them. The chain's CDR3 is CAISRGIRTDTQYF. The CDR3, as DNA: TGTGCCATCAGTAGGGGGATTCGCACAGATACGCAGTATTTT.

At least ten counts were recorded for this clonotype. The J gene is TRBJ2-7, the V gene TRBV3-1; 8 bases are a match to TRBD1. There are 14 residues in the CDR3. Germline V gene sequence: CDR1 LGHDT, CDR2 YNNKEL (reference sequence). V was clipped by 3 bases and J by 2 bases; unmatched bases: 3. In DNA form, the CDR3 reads TGTGCCAGCAGCCAGGACAGGGCTACCTACGAGCAGTACTTC. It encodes CASSQDRATYEQYF.

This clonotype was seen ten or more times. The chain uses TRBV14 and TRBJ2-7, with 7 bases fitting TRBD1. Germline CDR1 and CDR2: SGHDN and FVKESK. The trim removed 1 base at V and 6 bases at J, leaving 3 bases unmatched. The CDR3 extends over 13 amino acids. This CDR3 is CASSQAQGSEQYF. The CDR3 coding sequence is TGTGCCAGCAGCCAAGCACAGGGGAGCGAGCAGTACTTC.

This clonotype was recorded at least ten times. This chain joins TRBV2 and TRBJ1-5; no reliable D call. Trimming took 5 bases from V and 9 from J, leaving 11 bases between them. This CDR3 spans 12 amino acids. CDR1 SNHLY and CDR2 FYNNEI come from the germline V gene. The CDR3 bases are TGTGCCAGCAGTCTACTGGAAGGGCCCCAGCATTTT. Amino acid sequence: CASSLLEGPQHF.

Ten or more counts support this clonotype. The DNA for the CDR3 is TGTGCCAGCAGCTCAGGGGGTTTCTACGAGCAGTACTTC. Its protein is CASSSGGFYEQYF. The genes are TRBV5-5 and TRBJ2-7; 7 nucleotides line up with TRBD1. Germline trimming cut 3 bases from V and 3 bases from J; bases unmatched to any gene: 3. Germline V gene lookup returns CDR1 SGHKS and CDR2 YYEKEE (reference sequence). The CDR3 is made up of 13 amino acids.

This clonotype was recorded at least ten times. The CDR3 DNA reads as TGTGCCAGCAGCTTATACCCTGGGGCCAACGTCCTGACTTTC. This codes for CASSLYPGANVLTF. This sequence joins TRBV7-9 and TRBJ2-6; D uncertain. This CDR3 region has 14 residues. Germline CDR1 SEHNR, CDR2 FQNEAQ (reference sequence). The ends were cut back, 2 bases at V and 2 bases at J, with 4 bases in the middle.

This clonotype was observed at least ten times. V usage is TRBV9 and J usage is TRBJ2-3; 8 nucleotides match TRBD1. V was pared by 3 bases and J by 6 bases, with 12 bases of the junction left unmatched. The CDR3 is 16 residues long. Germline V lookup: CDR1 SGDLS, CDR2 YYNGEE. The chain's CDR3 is CASSGRGQGAPDTQYF. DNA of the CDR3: TGTGCCAGCAGCGGTAGGGGGCAGGGGGCACCGGATACGCAGTATTTT.

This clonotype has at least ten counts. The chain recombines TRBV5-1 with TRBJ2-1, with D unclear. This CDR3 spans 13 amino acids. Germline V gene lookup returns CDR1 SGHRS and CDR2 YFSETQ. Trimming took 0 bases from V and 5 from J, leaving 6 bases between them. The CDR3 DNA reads TGCGCCAGCAGCTTGGAAACCGACAATGAGCAGTTCTTC. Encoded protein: CASSLETDNEQFF.

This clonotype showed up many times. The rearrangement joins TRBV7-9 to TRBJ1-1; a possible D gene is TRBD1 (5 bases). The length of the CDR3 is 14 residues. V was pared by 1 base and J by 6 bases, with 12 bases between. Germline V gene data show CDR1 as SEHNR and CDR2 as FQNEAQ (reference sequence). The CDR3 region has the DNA TGTGCCAGCAGCTTAGAGGCAGGGCGCGCTGAAGCTTTCTTT. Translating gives CASSLEAGRAEAFF. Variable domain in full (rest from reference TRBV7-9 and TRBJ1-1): DTGVSQNPRHKITKRGQNVTFRCDPISEHNRLYWYRQTLGQGPEFLTYFQNEAQLEKSRLLSDRFSAERPKGSFSTLEIQRTEQGDSAMYLCASSLEAGRAEAFFGQGTRLTVV.

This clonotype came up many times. The CDR3: CSAMTPGQNYGYTF. CDR3 sequence (DNA): TGCAGCGCCATGACCCCGGGACAGAACTATGGCTACACCTTC. The chain recombines TRBV29-1 with TRBJ1-2; 7 nucleotides match TRBD1. V lost 7 bases to trimming and J lost 2 bases; unmatched junction nucleotides: 10. There are 14 residues in the CDR3. Per the germline V gene, CDR1 is SQVTM and CDR2 is ANQGSEA.